The table lists the clone carrying this T cell receptor beta chain with many counts. CDR3 length equals 15 residues. V was pared by 6 bases and J by 0 bases, with 14 bases between. Germline lookup yields CDR1 LNHDA and CDR2 SQIVND (reference sequence). This record comes from a study of T-cell reconstitution after alpha-beta-depleted transplantation in children. This sample's TCRbeta library carried unique molecular identifier barcodes. TCRdb processed the PCR reads anew with MiXCR; each CDR3 protein has one entry. Here the sample spans approximately 200,000 distinct CDR3 sequences, about 14% being singletons.

V is TRBV19 and J is TRBJ2-5; D not certain. The sample here was PBMCs from the stem cell graft donor, taken from the stem cell graft. This clonotype was sampled from a human donor who donated a stem cell graft to a child with acute lymphoblastic leukemia. CDR3 in amino acids: CASRRTGSNQETQYF. CDR3 in DNA: TGTGCCAGTAGACGGACGGGCAGCAACCAAGAGACCCAGTACTTC.